The clone carrying this TCR beta chain was detected only a few times. The antigen remains undetermined. The data are from a study of T cells in Graves' hyperthyroidism and ophthalmopathy. Cells are PBMCs isolated from around 9.4 ml of fresh blood. Study-level findings and limits: Expanded thyroid clonotypes (above 0.001) were mostly also found in blood. The model forecast ophthalmopathy, anticipating it by a median about six months before onset.

Amplification of TCR beta CDR3 regions was performed using RNA transcripts as template. A first-round RT-PCR of the TCR CDR3 used the HTBI primer set. One entry per CDR3 protein results from TCRdb running MiXCR on the multiplex PCR reads. The sample contains 75,000 to 100,000 distinct CDR3 sequences, around 50% of which appear only once. Trimming at V came to 3 bases and at J to 5 bases, leaving 14 bases not matched to a gene. Germline V gene lookup returns CDR1 SGHTA and CDR2 FQGTGA. This CDR3 has 17 residues. The sample taken for sequencing was blood. This clonotype was sampled from a woman aged 40 to 50 with Graves' hyperthyroidism. The rearrangement uses TRBV7-3 and TRBJ2-5; 8 bases map to TRBD1. CDR3 loop: CASSFVPRGLTGETQYF. The CDR3 region has the DNA TGTGCCAGCAGCTTTGTCCCCAGGGGGCTGACCGGGGAGACCCAGTACTTC.